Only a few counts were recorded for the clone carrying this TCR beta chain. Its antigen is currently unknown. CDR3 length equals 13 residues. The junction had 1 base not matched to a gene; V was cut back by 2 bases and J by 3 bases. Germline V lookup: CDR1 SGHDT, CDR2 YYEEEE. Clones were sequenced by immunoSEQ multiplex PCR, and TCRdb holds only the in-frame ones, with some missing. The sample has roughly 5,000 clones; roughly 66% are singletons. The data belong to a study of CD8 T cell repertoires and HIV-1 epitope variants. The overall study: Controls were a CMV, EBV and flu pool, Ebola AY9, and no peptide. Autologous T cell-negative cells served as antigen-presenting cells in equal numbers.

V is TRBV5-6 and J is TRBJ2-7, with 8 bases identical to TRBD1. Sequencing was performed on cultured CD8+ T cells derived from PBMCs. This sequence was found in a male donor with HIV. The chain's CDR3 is CASSLQGDYEQYF. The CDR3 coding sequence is TGTGCCAGCAGCTTACAGGGGGACTACGAGCAGTACTTC.